A selection of T cell receptor beta chains follows, all from one sample in a study of regulatory T cells in long-lasting Graves disease. MiXCR was run by TCRdb on the multiplex PCR reads, yielding one entry per CDR3 protein. In the table there are hundreds of thousands of distinct CDR3 sequences, 25% to 30% of which are singletons. Source: peripheral blood mononuclear cells (PBMCs), taken when the disease was refractory, from a patient treated with antithyroid drugs. The receptors were gathered from a female donor with Graves disease. CDR3s include the opening cysteine and the closing phenylalanine or tryptophan. The D gene is left open where the match is weak. Size values are once, few and many counts, or a class for expanded clones, and some rows have none.

>many|TRBV6-1|TRBJ1-1|-
CASSLGTYTAEAFF
TGTGCCAGCAGTCTAGGGACCTACACCGCTGAAGCTTTCTTT
>-|TRBV7-9|TRBJ2-5|TRBD1
CASSTHRVRGGEETQYF
TGTGCCAGCAGCACCCACCGGGTTCGAGGGGGCGAGGAGACCCAGTACTTC
>few|TRBV10-2|TRBJ1-1|-
CASSEIANTEAFF
TGCGCCAGCAGTGAGATCGCCAACACTGAAGCTTTCTTT
>-|TRBV10-3|TRBJ2-5|TRBD1
CAAGQGKETQYF
TGTGCCGCGGGACAGGGGAAAGAGACCCAGTACTTC
>few|TRBV7-9|TRBJ1-5|-
CASSLVSGGTLGNQPQHF
TGTGCCAGCAGCTTAGTTAGCGGGGGCACTTTGGGCAATCAGCCCCAGCATTTT
>-|TRBV4-1|TRBJ2-7|-
CASSQGAVARLHEQYF
TGCGCCAGCAGCCAAGGGGCAGTGGCTCGCCTTCACGAGCAGTACTTC
>-|TRBV15|TRBJ2-1|-
CATSREDRGYNEQFF
TGTGCCACCAGCAGAGAGGACCGAGGGTACAATGAGCAGTTCTTC
>-|TRBV27|TRBJ2-1|-
CASSLQEEQFF
TGTGCCAGCAGTCTTCAAGAGGAGCAGTTCTTC
>-|TRBV19|TRBJ1-5|TRBD1
CASSTKPTGAGGQPQHF
TGTGCCAGTAGTACAAAACCGACAGGGGCCGGGGGTCAGCCCCAGCATTTT
>-|TRBV6-1|TRBJ1-6|TRBD1
CAGGAGGNSPLHF
TGTGCCGGGGGGGCAGGGGGCAATTCACCCCTCCACTTT
>few|TRBV6-1|TRBJ1-5|TRBD1
CASSAAVGGQTNSNQPQHF
TGTGCCAGCAGCGCCGCCGTTGGGGGACAGACAAATAGCAATCAGCCCCAGCATTTT
>-|TRBV5-1|TRBJ1-1|TRBD1
CASTKTGGVEAEAFF
TGCGCCAGCACGAAAACAGGGGGCGTTGAGGCTGAAGCTTTCTTT
>-|TRBV29-1|TRBJ1-5|-
CSVASGANQPQHF
TGCAGCGTCGCCAGCGGTGCAAATCAGCCCCAGCATTTT
>many|TRBV12-3/TRBV12-4|TRBJ1-1|TRBD1
CASRKTGTGPMNTEAFF
TGTGCCAGCAGAAAAACCGGGACAGGGCCCATGAACACTGAAGCTTTCTTT
>-|TRBV5-4|TRBJ2-7|TRBD2
CASSLAEGLAHEQYF
TGTGCCAGCAGCTTGGCAGAGGGACTAGCCCACGAGCAGTACTTC